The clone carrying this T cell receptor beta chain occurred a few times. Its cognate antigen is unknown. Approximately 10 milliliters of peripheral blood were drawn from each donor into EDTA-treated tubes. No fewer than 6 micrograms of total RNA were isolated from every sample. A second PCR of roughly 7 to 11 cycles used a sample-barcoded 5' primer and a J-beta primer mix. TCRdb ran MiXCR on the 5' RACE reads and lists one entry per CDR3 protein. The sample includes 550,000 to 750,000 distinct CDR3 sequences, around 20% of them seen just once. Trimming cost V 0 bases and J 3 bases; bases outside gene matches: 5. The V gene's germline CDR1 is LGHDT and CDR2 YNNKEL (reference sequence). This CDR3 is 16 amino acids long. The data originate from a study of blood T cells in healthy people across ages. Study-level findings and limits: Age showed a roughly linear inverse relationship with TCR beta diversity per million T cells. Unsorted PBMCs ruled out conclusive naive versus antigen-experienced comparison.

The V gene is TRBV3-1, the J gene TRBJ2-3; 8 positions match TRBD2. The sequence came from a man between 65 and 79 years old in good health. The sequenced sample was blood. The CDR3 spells CASSQDDRGRTDTQYF. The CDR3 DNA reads TGTGCCAGCAGCCAAGACGATCGCGGGAGGACAGATACGCAGTATTTT.